The 26 T cell receptor beta chains in this list originate from one sample, sequenced in a study of T cells in Graves' hyperthyroidism and ophthalmopathy. TCR beta CDR3 regions were amplified from RNA transcripts. The HTBI primer set drove a first-round RT-PCR of the TCR CDR3. TCRdb passed the multiplex PCR reads through MiXCR, listing each CDR3 protein once. The repertoire includes hundreds of thousands of distinct CDR3 sequences, less than 25% of them detected once, and 10% to 12% sits in the top ten. Source material: blood. These receptors were collected from a woman aged 25 to 45 with Graves' ophthalmopathy.

This clonotype has ten or more counts. The chain has TRBV30 and TRBJ1-1; 10 nucleotides align to TRBD1. The CDR3 consists of 12 residues. V shed 8 bases and J 6 bases; nucleotides not matched to a gene: 6. CDR1 is GTSNPN, CDR2 SVGIG, per germline (reference sequence). The CDR3 loop reads CAGDRGSSEAFF. The CDR3 DNA follows: TGTGCCGGGGACAGGGGAAGCTCTGAAGCTTTCTTT.

This clonotype was seen repeatedly, ten times or more. V gene TRBV5-6 combines with J gene TRBJ2-7, with a tentative D call TRBD1 (6 bases). The CDR3 contains 15 residues. Germline assignment: CDR1 SGHDT and CDR2 YYEEEE. V was trimmed by 2 bases and J by 3 bases, leaving 15 bases between them. CDR3: CASSLDTGHLYEQYF. In DNA, the CDR3 is TGTGCCAGCAGCTTAGATACGGGACACCTCTACGAGCAGTACTTC.

The genes are TRBV6-1 and TRBJ1-1; 11 bases are a match to TRBD1. The CDR3 consists of 15 residues. Germline lookup yields CDR1 MNHNS and CDR2 SASEGT. The V and J ends lost 6 bases and 3 bases, in that order; junction bases with no gene match: 6. The DNA of the CDR3 is TGTGCCAGCAGCGCCGGGACAGGGGGGTACACTGAAGCTTTCTTT. Translated: CASSAGTGGYTEAFF.

This clonotype was counted many times. CDR3 amino acids: CASSPPGRDQETQYF. The CDR3, as DNA: TGTGCCAGCTCACCACCTGGACGGGACCAAGAGACCCAGTACTTC. The V gene is TRBV18, the J gene TRBJ2-5; D ambiguous. V gave up 0 bases and J gave up 0 bases, with 8 bases separating them. Germline-derived CDR1 and CDR2 are KGHSH and LQKENI. This CDR3 region has 15 residues.

About this clonotype itself: A much larger clone differs from this one at a single base, so this may be a read error. The conserved phenylalanine or tryptophan is not found at the CDR3 terminus, so this likely reflects a read error. This sequence joins TRBV7-9 and TRBJ1-1, with TRBD1 as a possible D gene (6 bases). Germline CDR1 reads SEHNR; CDR2 reads FQNEAQ (reference sequence). The ends were cut back, 1 base at V and 4 bases at J, with 13 bases in the middle. The CDR3 contains 15 residues. CDR3 in amino acids: CASSLVQGEGTEAFY. In nucleotides, the CDR3 is TGTGCCAGCAGCTTAGTACAGGGCGAAGGCACTGAAGCTTTCTAT.

This clonotype has at least ten counts. This chain links TRBV5-1 with TRBJ2-5, with D perhaps TRBD1 or TRBD2 (6 bases each). Per the germline V gene, CDR1 is SGHRS and CDR2 is YFSETQ. This CDR3 region has 15 residues. The V end was cut by 2 bases, the J end by 5 bases, with 16 bases between. The CDR3, as DNA: TGCGCCAGCAGCTTTACCGGGGGCGCGTCGGAGACCCAGTACTTC. Residues: CASSFTGGASETQYF.

The sample holds many counts of this clonotype. The V gene is TRBV2, the J gene TRBJ2-7; D is ambiguous. In germline, CDR1 is SNHLY, CDR2 FYNNEI. The CDR3 extends over 13 amino acids. V was clipped by 3 bases and J by 2 bases, with 8 bases between them. The CDR3 sequence is CASSDFRAYEQYF. CDR3 DNA sequence: TGTGCCAGCAGTGATTTCAGAGCCTACGAGCAGTACTTC.

The J gene is TRBJ2-7, the V gene TRBV6-1, with D perhaps matching TRBD2 (5 bases). The CDR3 is made up of 12 amino acids. Per germline, CDR1 MNHNS and CDR2 SASEGT. CDR3 loop: CACSGSAYEQYV. The CDR3 DNA sequence: TGTGCCTGCAGCGGATCGGCCTACGAGCAGTACGTC.

This clonotype came up many times. The chain combines TRBV7-9 with TRBJ1-2; 8 positions match TRBD1. Germline CDR1 and CDR2: SEHNR and FQNEAQ (reference sequence). V lost 5 bases and J lost 0; bases outside the gene matches: 17. The CDR3 is 19 residues long. The CDR3 sequence is CASSLGTGEKPYPNYGYTF. The CDR3 nucleotides are TGTGCCAGCAGCCTTGGGACAGGCGAAAAACCTTACCCTAACTATGGCTACACCTTC.

Ten or more counts support this clonotype. The junction departs from the called germline gene at one end, perhaps through a read error. This chain connects TRBV6-2 or TRBV6-3 to TRBJ2-7; D gene ambiguous. The V gene's germline CDR1 is MNHEY and CDR2 SVGEGT. The CDR3 length is 11 residues. The CDR3 protein is CASSDSYEQYF. In nucleotides, the CDR3 is TGTGCCAGCAGTGACTCCTACGAGCAGTACTTC.

This clonotype has ten or more counts. The V and J genes are TRBV24-1 and TRBJ2-2; 7 nucleotides line up with TRBD1. The CDR3 has 15 residues. Per germline, CDR1 KGHDR and CDR2 SFDVKD. V trimming: 7 bases; J trimming: 6 bases; junction bases outside the gene matches: 10. CDR3 residues: CATSPDREGPGELFF. The DNA for the CDR3 is TGTGCCACCAGCCCCGACAGGGAAGGTCCCGGGGAGCTGTTTTTT.

Here the CDR3 reads CASSEAPLAQETQYF. The CDR3 DNA reads as TGTGCCAGCAGTGAAGCGCCCCTAGCCCAAGAGACCCAGTACTTC. The chain combines TRBV6-1 with TRBJ2-5, with a weak D call TRBD2 (5 bases). The germline V gene has CDR1 MNHNS and CDR2 SASEGT. This CDR3 is 15 amino acids long. Trimming removed 0 bases from V and 1 base from J, with 9 bases in between.

This clonotype showed up many times. The chain combines TRBV12-3 or TRBV12-4 with TRBJ1-1, with D perhaps TRBD1 (6 bases). V lost 6 bases and J lost 4, with 18 bases in between. CDR3 size: 15 residues. This chain's CDR3 is CASSSNREIGTEAFF. DNA of the CDR3: TGTGCCAGCAGCTCGAACAGGGAAATTGGCACTGAAGCTTTCTTT.

Ten or more counts support this clonotype. This sequence joins TRBV9 and TRBJ2-2, with D perhaps TRBD1 (6 bases). Germline V CDR1 and CDR2: SGDLS, YYNGEE. Trimming stripped 0 bases from V and 7 bases from J, with 16 bases between. The CDR3 totals 16 residues. CDR3 in DNA: TGTGCCAGCAGCGTAGGTTCACAGGGAATAGTCGGGGAGCTGTTTTTT. Residues: CASSVGSQGIVGELFF.

This clonotype was seen ten or more times. The chain links TRBV19 to TRBJ1-5; D is undetermined. Germline CDR1 LNHDA, CDR2 SQIVND (reference sequence). The CDR3 is 16 residues long. Trimming shortened V by 4 bases and J by 0 bases, and 13 bases separated the two germline ends. CDR3 DNA sequence: TGTGCCAGTAGTAAGGAAGCCTTTTATAGCAATCAGCCCCAGCATTTT. This gives the protein CASSKEAFYSNQPQHF. Full variable domain (rest looked up from reference TRBV19 and TRBJ1-5): DGGITQSPKYLFRKEGQNVTLSCEQNLNHDAMYWYRQDPGQGLRLIYYSQIVNDFQKGDIAEGYSVSREKKESFPLTVTSAQKNPTAFYLCASSKEAFYSNQPQHFGDGTRLSIL.

This clonotype showed up many times. The chain employs TRBV7-8 and TRBJ1-1; D not certain. V was trimmed by 1 base and J by 2 bases, leaving 8 bases between them. The CDR3 has 14 amino acids. Per the germline V gene, CDR1 is SGHVS and CDR2 is FQNEAQ. CDR3 amino acids: CASSLGVGNTEAFF. CDR3 bases: TGTGCCAGCAGCTTAGGAGTAGGAAACACTGAAGCTTTCTTT.

This clonotype was picked up many times. The J gene is TRBJ1-1, the V gene TRBV12-3 or TRBV12-4; D might be TRBD1 (6 bases). This CDR3 spans 13 amino acids. V dropped 3 bases and J dropped 3 bases, with 8 bases sitting between them. CDR3 residues: CASSLDSYTEAFF. CDR3 bases: TGTGCCAGCAGTTTGGACAGCTACACTGAAGCTTTCTTT.

V and J are TRBV12-3 or TRBV12-4 and TRBJ1-3; D gene unclear. Trimming stripped 4 bases from V and 0 bases from J, with 16 bases between. This CDR3 contains 17 residues. The CDR3 DNA reads as TGTGCCAGCAGTTGGTTGTTGCGACCGCTCTCTGGAAACACCATATATTTT. Its protein is CASSWLLRPLSGNTIYF.

There are many counts of this clonotype. J is TRBJ2-7 and V is TRBV5-1, with D possibly being TRBD1 (7 bases). CDR3 size: 14 residues. The germline gives CDR1 SGHRS, CDR2 YFSETQ. V lost 4 bases, J lost 4 bases, and 15 bases lay in between. The CDR3 loop is CASSESGGIYEQYF. The CDR3 region has the DNA TGCGCCAGCAGCGAGTCAGGGGGGATTTACGAGCAGTACTTC.

The sample holds many counts of this clonotype. The gene calls are TRBV5-6 and TRBJ2-7, with TRBD1 matching 8 bases. The V gene's germline CDR1 is SGHDT and CDR2 YYEEEE. The CDR3 runs to 16 residues. The trim removed 3 bases at V and 5 bases at J, leaving 13 bases unmatched. CDR3 DNA sequence: TGTGCCAGCAGCTACCGGTGGACAGGGAGTTTCCACGAGCAGTACTTC. As protein: CASSYRWTGSFHEQYF.

This clonotype was seen repeatedly, ten times or more. The chain joins TRBV27 to TRBJ2-3; 11 nucleotides line up with TRBD1. This CDR3 is 14 amino acids long. The germline CDR1 and CDR2 sequences are MNHEY and SMNVEV (reference sequence). V was pared by 6 bases and J by 4 bases, with 3 bases of the junction left unmatched. CDR3 bases: TGTGCCAGCAGACGGACAGGGGGCGCAGATACGCAGTATTTT. It translates to CASRRTGGADTQYF.

The rearrangement uses TRBV10-3 and TRBJ1-5, with TRBD1 identical over 7 bases. CDR3 size: 13 residues. The ends lost 4 bases at V and 7 bases at J; junction bases unmatched: 4. CDR1 and CDR2 (germline): ENHRY, SYGVKD. The CDR3 DNA follows: TGTGCCATCAGTGTCGGACAGGAACAGCCCCAGCATTTT. Translated: CAISVGQEQPQHF.

Only a few counts were recorded for this clonotype. In nucleotides, the CDR3 is TGCGCCAGCAGCCCCTACGGAAACGGGGGGTACGAGCAGTACTTC. As protein: CASSPYGNGGYEQYF. The J gene is TRBJ2-7, the V gene TRBV4-3, with 7 bases fitting TRBD2. The V gene end was trimmed by 4 bases and the J gene end by 4 bases; junction bases not matched to a gene: 10. Germline lookup yields CDR1 LGHNA and CDR2 YSLEER. This CDR3 has 15 residues.

This clonotype was recorded at least ten times. V is TRBV30 and J is TRBJ1-2; no clear D gene. This CDR3 has 11 amino acids. The germline V gene encodes CDR1 GTSNPN and CDR2 SVGIG (reference sequence). In nucleotides, the CDR3 is TGTGCGGGCCGACGTCTCTATGGCTACACCTTC. Amino acids: CAGRRLYGYTF.

This clonotype was counted once. CDR3 sequence (DNA): TGCGCCAGCAGCTTATCAGGGACGGTTCTGAACACTGAAGCTTTCTTT. This gives the protein CASSLSGTVLNTEAFF. This chain links TRBV5-1 with TRBJ1-1; tentatively, D is TRBD1 (5 bases). The V gene lost 2 bases and the J gene lost 0 bases, with 14 bases spanning the gap. The CDR3 is 16 amino acids. Germline V gene sequence: CDR1 SGHRS, CDR2 YFSETQ.

V and J are TRBV3-1 and TRBJ2-7; D possibly corresponds to TRBD1 (6 bases). Trimming took off 4 bases at V and 2 bases at J, with 15 bases between the two ends. Germline CDR1 LGHDT, CDR2 YNNKEL (reference sequence). This CDR3 comprises 15 residues. CDR3 region: CASSPKTGITYEQYF. The CDR3 DNA reads as TGTGCCAGCAGCCCCAAGACAGGAATCACCTACGAGCAGTACTTC.